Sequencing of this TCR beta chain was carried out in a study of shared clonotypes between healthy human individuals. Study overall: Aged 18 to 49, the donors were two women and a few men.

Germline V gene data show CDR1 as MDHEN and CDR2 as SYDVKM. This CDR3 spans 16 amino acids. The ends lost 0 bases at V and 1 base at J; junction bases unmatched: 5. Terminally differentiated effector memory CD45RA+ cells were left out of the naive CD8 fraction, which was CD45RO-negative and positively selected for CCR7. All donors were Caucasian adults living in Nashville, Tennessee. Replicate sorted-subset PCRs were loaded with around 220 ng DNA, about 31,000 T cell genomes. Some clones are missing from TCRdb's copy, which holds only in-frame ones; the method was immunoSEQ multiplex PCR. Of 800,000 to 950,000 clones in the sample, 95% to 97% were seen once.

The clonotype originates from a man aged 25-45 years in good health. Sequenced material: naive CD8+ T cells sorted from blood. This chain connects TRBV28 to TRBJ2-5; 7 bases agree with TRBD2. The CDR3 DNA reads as TGTGCCAGCAGTTTATGGGGGGAGGGAGCCCAAGAGACCCAGTACTTC. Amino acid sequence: CASSLWGEGAQETQYF.